These 29 T cell receptor beta chains originate from one sample sequenced in a study of shared clonotypes between healthy human individuals. TCRdb's table, derived via immunoSEQ multiplex PCR, lists solely in-frame clones and lacks some. The sample contains around 1.6 million clones, 95% to 99% of which appear only once. Sequenced: naive CD4+ T cells sorted from blood. Stated subset: CD45RA+ positively selected. The receptors were gathered from a man in his thirties or forties in good health.

The chain links TRBV7-2 to TRBJ2-4, with a possible D match to TRBD2 (5 bases). The CDR3 is 16 amino acids. The V gene's germline CDR1 is SGHTA and CDR2 FQGNSA. Trimming removed 1 base from V and 1 base from J, with 11 bases in between. The CDR3 spells CASSLGGREAKNIQYF. DNA for the CDR3: TGTGCCAGCAGCTTAGGGGGTAGGGAGGCCAAAAACATTCAGTACTTC.

The chain joins TRBV4-1 to TRBJ2-3; D may be TRBD1 or TRBD2 (5 bases each). Germline V gene data show CDR1 as MGHRA and CDR2 as YSYEKL. CDR3 length: 13 amino acids. V was cut by 0 bases and J by 5 bases, with 6 bases left in between. For the CDR3, the DNA is TGCGCCAGCAGCCAAGAGGGGGAAGATACGCAGTATTTT. This codes for CASSQEGEDTQYF.

This clone was picked up one time. V usage is TRBV5-8 and J usage is TRBJ1-2, with 8 bases aligning to TRBD1. CDR3 length equals 16 residues. V shed 4 bases, J shed 5 bases, and the junction held 13 bases outside the gene matches. CDR1 SGHTS and CDR2 YDEGEE come from the germline V gene. This CDR3 is CASSPNPGQGLYGYTF. CDR3 bases: TGTGCCAGCAGCCCAAACCCCGGACAGGGTCTTTATGGCTACACCTTC.

V usage is TRBV19 and J usage is TRBJ2-2, with D hard to call. Trimming removed 4 bases at V and 8 bases at J, with 5 bases between. Germline-derived CDR1 and CDR2 are LNHDA and SQIVND (reference sequence). This CDR3 has 11 residues. This CDR3 is CASSSPGELFF. CDR3 nucleotide sequence: TGTGCCAGTAGTAGCCCGGGGGAGCTGTTTTTT.

This clone was detected once. The V and J genes are TRBV5-4 and TRBJ1-2; 8 nucleotides match TRBD1. J was trimmed by 7 bases and V by 0 bases; bases with no gene match: 11. The CDR3 has 16 residues. Germline V gene lookup returns CDR1 SGHNT and CDR2 YYREEE (reference sequence). For the CDR3, the DNA is TGTGCCAGCAGCTTGGAAAACCCCAGGGGGCGCGTTGGCTACACCTTC. It yields the protein CASSLENPRGRVGYTF.

V is TRBV28 and J is TRBJ1-4, with 8 bases aligning to TRBD1. The CDR3 length is 16 residues. CDR1 is MDHEN and CDR2 is SYDVKM in the germline V gene. The V segment lost 4 bases and the J segment 4 bases; nucleotides outside the gene matches: 8. The CDR3 sequence is CASSSHQQGGNEKLFF. As DNA, the CDR3 is TGTGCCAGCAGTTCCCACCAACAGGGGGGTAATGAAAAACTGTTTTTT.

The V call is TRBV5-1, the J call TRBJ2-5, with D possibly being TRBD2 (5 bases). There are 13 residues in the CDR3. V was pared by 5 bases and J by 5 bases, with 13 bases between. The V gene's germline CDR1 is SGHRS and CDR2 YFSETQ. CDR3 loop: CASRKVTGETQYF. The CDR3 nucleotides read TGCGCCAGCAGAAAGGTTACGGGGGAGACCCAGTACTTC.

V and J are TRBV11-3 and TRBJ2-1; D not resolved. Germline V gene data show CDR1 as SGHNT and CDR2 as YENEEA. This CDR3 is 15 amino acids long. Trimming shortened V by 1 base and J by 0 bases, and 7 bases separated the two germline ends. CDR3 coding DNA: TGTGCCAGCAGCTTAGCCGGAACCTCCTACAATGAGCAGTTCTTC. This encodes CASSLAGTSYNEQFF.

The rearrangement joins TRBV28 to TRBJ1-5; 7 bases line up with TRBD1. CDR3 length equals 16 residues. V gave up 5 bases and J gave up 1 base; unmatched junction bases: 8. Looked up from germline, CDR1 is MDHEN and CDR2 is SYDVKM. The CDR3 protein is CASSTHRGVSNQPQHF. DNA of the CDR3: TGTGCCAGCAGTACCCACAGGGGTGTCAGCAATCAGCCCCAGCATTTT.

The chain links TRBV25-1 to TRBJ2-1, with 7 positions matching TRBD1. The germline CDR1 and CDR2 sequences are MGHDK and SYGVNS. V lost 5 bases to trimming and J lost 4 bases; unmatched junction nucleotides: 5. The CDR3 is 14 residues long. The CDR3 DNA sequence: TGTGCCAGCAGTCCCGGGACAGCTTACAATGAGCAGTTCTTC. It codes for CASSPGTAYNEQFF.

The rearrangement uses TRBV7-6 and TRBJ2-2, with no clear D. This CDR3 comprises 16 residues. In germline, CDR1 is SGHVS, CDR2 FNYEAQ. V dropped 2 bases and J dropped 4 bases, with 14 bases sitting between them. The DNA of the CDR3 is TGTGCCAGCAGCTTATCCCCACCCCCGGGCACCGGGGAGCTGTTTTTT. This codes for CASSLSPPPGTGELFF.

As to this clone: Distinct nucleotide sequences in the sample also encode this CDR3. V and J are TRBV6-5 and TRBJ2-7, with TRBD1 as a possible D gene (5 bases). V lost 0 bases and J lost 1, with 7 bases in between. CDR3 length: 14 amino acids. The germline CDR1 and CDR2 sequences are MNHEY and SVGAGI. The CDR3: CASSYSTASYEQYF. DNA for the CDR3: TGTGCCAGCAGTTACTCGACAGCTTCCTACGAGCAGTACTTC.

The chain carries TRBV27 and TRBJ2-7; possible D gene TRBD2, 6 bases. Germline CDR1 MNHEY, CDR2 SMNVEV (reference sequence). The CDR3 runs to 13 residues. V was shortened by 5 bases and J by 5 bases, with 13 bases between the two germline ends. The CDR3 nucleotides read TGTGCCAGCAGTACGGGACTTTACAACGAGCAGTACTTC. Protein sequence: CASSTGLYNEQYF.

The chain is built from TRBV19 and TRBJ2-7; 7 bases align to TRBD2. Trimming took 3 bases from V and 5 from J; bases not matched to a gene: 13. Germline V gives CDR1 LNHDA, CDR2 SQIVND (reference sequence). The CDR3 is 16 residues long. The CDR3 bases are TGTGCCAGTAGTATTAATGGGGCGGGAGCGGCGGACGAGCAGTACTTC. Protein: CASSINGAGAADEQYF. Complete variable domain (other parts from reference TRBV19 and TRBJ2-7): DGGITQSPKYLFRKEGQNVTLSCEQNLNHDAMYWYRQDPGQGLRLIYYSQIVNDFQKGDIAEGYSVSREKKESFPLTVTSAQKNPTAFYLCASSINGAGAADEQYFGPGTRLTVT.

The chain has TRBV18 and TRBJ1-3; 9 bases line up with TRBD1. Germline CDR1 and CDR2: KGHSH and LQKENI. CDR3 length: 16 residues. V dropped 3 bases and J dropped 2; count of bases not matched to a gene: 5. In DNA form, the CDR3 reads TGTGCCAGCTCACCCGGACAGGGGCTGGCTGGAAACACCATATATTTT. The encoded protein is CASSPGQGLAGNTIYF. The entire variable domain, with the rest obtained from reference TRBV18 and TRBJ1-3, is as follows: NAGVMQNPRHLVRRRGQEARLRCSPMKGHSHVYWYRQLPEEGLKFMVYLQKENIIDESGMPKERFSAEFPKEGPSILRIQQVVRGDSAAYFCASSPGQGLAGNTIYFGEGSWLTVV.

The chain recombines TRBV27 with TRBJ2-1, with 9 nucleotides matching TRBD1. This CDR3 has 19 amino acids. CDR1 and CDR2 from the germline V gene are MNHEY and SMNVEV (reference sequence). V shed 6 bases and J 0 bases; nucleotides not matched to a gene: 15. The CDR3: CASRSSGTGWVSSYNEQFF. DNA of the CDR3: TGTGCCAGCAGGTCCTCCGGGACAGGGTGGGTAAGCTCCTACAATGAGCAGTTCTTC.

The CDR3 sequence is CASSHRAGQGSYEQYF. CDR3 sequence (DNA): TGTGCCAGCAGCCACCGTGCGGGACAGGGGTCCTACGAGCAGTACTTC. The chain has TRBV14 and TRBJ2-7; TRBD1 matches 10 bases. Germline CDR1 SGHDN, CDR2 FVKESK. The CDR3 has 16 residues. Losses at the gene ends were 3 bases for V and 1 base for J; bases not matched to a gene: 6.

The J gene is TRBJ1-1, the V gene TRBV7-9, with D maybe TRBD1 (5 bases). Germline CDR1 is SEHNR and CDR2 is FQNEAQ (reference sequence). Trimming removed 5 bases at V and 8 bases at J, with 18 bases between. The CDR3 loop spans 14 amino acids. This CDR3 is CASSGTSGRPEAFF. In DNA, the CDR3 is TGTGCCAGCAGCGGGACGTCAGGGAGGCCCGAAGCTTTCTTT.

This chain connects TRBV28 to TRBJ1-1; D is perhaps TRBD1 (6 bases). Germline values: CDR1 MDHEN, CDR2 SYDVKM. The CDR3 consists of 14 residues. The ends were cut back, 6 bases at V and 0 bases at J, with 11 bases in the middle. CDR3 bases: TGTGCCAGCAGGGAGGGGGGTATGAACACTGAAGCTTTCTTT. As protein: CASREGGMNTEAFF.

This chain joins TRBV19 and TRBJ2-1; 13 nucleotides align to TRBD2. This CDR3 spans 18 amino acids. The V and J ends lost 4 bases and 6 bases, in that order; junction bases with no gene match: 12. Germline V gives CDR1 LNHDA, CDR2 SQIVND (reference sequence). The CDR3 region has the DNA TGTGCCAGTAGTACCTCCGGACTAGCGGGAGTATTAGGCAATGAGCAGTTCTTC. It encodes CASSTSGLAGVLGNEQFF.

This clone was detected once. The rearrangement joins TRBV15 to TRBJ1-2; 10 bases agree with TRBD1. The V segment lost 0 bases and the J segment 2 bases; nucleotides outside the gene matches: 9. The CDR3 has 18 amino acids. CDR1 and CDR2 from the germline V gene are LNHNV and YYDKDF (reference sequence). CDR3 residues: CATSREGVRDRGNYGYTF. CDR3 nucleotide sequence: TGTGCCACCAGCAGAGAAGGGGTCCGGGACAGGGGAAACTATGGCTACACCTTC.

This chain links TRBV28 with TRBJ2-1; weak D call: TRBD2 (6 bases). Germline-derived CDR1 and CDR2 are MDHEN and SYDVKM. The CDR3 sequence is 14 residues long. The V gene lost 5 bases and the J gene lost 2 bases, with 10 bases spanning the gap. CDR3 bases: TGTGCCAGCAGTCCGACTAGACCCTACAATGAGCAGTTCTTC. Protein: CASSPTRPYNEQFF.

CDR3 bases: TGTGCCAGCAGTGTGGATAGCGGGTCTTACAATGAGCAGTTCTTC. Translation: CASSVDSGSYNEQFF. V gene TRBV2 combines with J gene TRBJ2-1; 7 bases agree with TRBD2. V shed 4 bases and J 4 bases; nucleotides not matched to a gene: 7. CDR3 length equals 15 residues. Germline V CDR1 and CDR2: SNHLY, FYNNEI.

As regards this clone: This sample also contains other DNA sequences that code for the same CDR3. The chain is built from TRBV11-3 and TRBJ2-3, with D uncertain. The V gene's germline CDR1 is SGHNT and CDR2 YENEEA. V lost 3 bases and J lost 5, with 6 bases in between. This CDR3 is built from 12 residues. CDR3 sequence (DNA): TGTGCCAGCAGCTTGGAAAGAGATACGCAGTATTTT. Translating it yields CASSLERDTQYF.

V usage is TRBV7-6 and J usage is TRBJ2-7; 7 nucleotides match TRBD1. Trimming at V came to 5 bases and at J to 5 bases, leaving 18 bases not matched to a gene. The germline gives CDR1 SGHVS, CDR2 FNYEAQ. The CDR3 is made up of 17 amino acids. This CDR3 is CASSNPYRGHKDHEQYF. CDR3 DNA sequence: TGTGCCAGCAGCAATCCCTACAGGGGACATAAAGACCACGAGCAGTACTTC.

The CDR3 region has the DNA TGTGCCAGCAGCCCCGGGACTAGTACCGCGAAAGAGACCCAGTACTTC. This encodes CASSPGTSTAKETQYF. The chain is built from TRBV5-4 and TRBJ2-5, with 8 bases fitting TRBD2. Germline values: CDR1 SGHNT, CDR2 YYREEE (reference sequence). Germline trimming cut 4 bases from V and 3 bases from J; bases unmatched to any gene: 11. This CDR3 has 16 residues.

This chain joins TRBV11-2 and TRBJ2-1; tentatively, D is TRBD1 (6 bases). Per the germline V gene, CDR1 is SGHAT and CDR2 is FQNNGV. Trimming took off 5 bases at V and 7 bases at J, with 18 bases between the two ends. The CDR3 is 15 residues long. CDR3 loop: CASSPSQGSWNEQFF. The CDR3 DNA is TGTGCCAGCAGCCCCAGTCAGGGGTCCTGGAATGAGCAGTTCTTC.

The chain uses TRBV19 and TRBJ2-1; TRBD1 might be the D (6 bases). V shed 4 bases and J shed 0 bases, with 13 bases lying between them. Germline V CDR1 and CDR2: LNHDA, SQIVND (reference sequence). This CDR3 spans 16 amino acids. This CDR3 is CASSRITGSSYNEQFF. CDR3 nucleotide sequence: TGTGCCAGTAGTAGGATAACAGGGAGCTCCTACAATGAGCAGTTCTTC. The full variable domain, its missing parts supplied by reference TRBV19 and TRBJ2-1, is DGGITQSPKYLFRKEGQNVTLSCEQNLNHDAMYWYRQDPGQGLRLIYYSQIVNDFQKGDIAEGYSVSREKKESFPLTVTSAQKNPTAFYLCASSRITGSSYNEQFFGPGTRLTVL.

CDR3 amino acids: CASSAGAYTDTQYF. Here the CDR3 DNA reads TGTGCCAGCAGTGCAGGGGCCTACACAGATACGCAGTATTTT. The chain recombines TRBV25-1 with TRBJ2-3; perhaps TRBD1 as D (6 bases). CDR1 and CDR2 from the germline V gene are MGHDK and SYGVNS. The CDR3 consists of 14 residues. V lost 4 bases and J lost 2, with 10 bases in between.